Sequencing of this T cell receptor (beta chain) was carried out in a study of graft-versus-host responses after intestinal transplantation. In the study overall: The whole recipient group had anti-thymocyte globulin induction followed by tacrolimus and steroids for roughly three years. Study conclusions and caveats: Analysis identified GvH clones in recipient marrow, with some appearing first in ileum or blood.

Details on this clone: Antigen specificity is unknown.

Clones were sequenced by immunoSEQ multiplex PCR, and TCRdb holds only the in-frame ones, with some missing. In the table there are some 48,000 clones, approximately 95% of which are singletons. The specimen comprised unstimulated CD8+ T cells sorted from spleen or lymph node cells, sampled before transplant. This clonotype originated in a human donor who was the organ donor for an intestinal transplant.

Here the CDR3 reads CAIKNREASSYNEQFF. The CDR3 DNA sequence: TGTGCCATCAAGAACCGGGAAGCGAGCTCCTACAATGAGCAGTTCTTC. The chain recombines TRBV10-3 with TRBJ2-1, with a weak D call TRBD2 (5 bases). CDR3 size: 16 residues. V was clipped by 7 bases and J by 0 bases, with 16 bases between them. CDR1 is ENHRY and CDR2 is SYGVKD in the germline V gene.